The 17 T cell receptor beta chains listed next were all sequenced from one sample in a study of shared clonotypes between healthy human individuals. Clones were read by immunoSEQ multiplex PCR, and TCRdb kept only the in-frame ones, dropping some. The sample lists over 1.4 million clones; roughly 96% were seen once. Material for sequencing was naive CD4+ T cells sorted from blood. The subset: CD45RA+ positively selected. The receptor set was obtained from a man aged 25-45 years in good health.

The chain is built from TRBV2 and TRBJ2-2; no clear D. CDR3 length: 13 amino acids. Germline V gene data show CDR1 as SNHLY and CDR2 as FYNNEI. V shed 7 bases and J shed 1 base, with 7 bases lying between them. The CDR3 coding sequence is TGTGCCAGCATGCGCCAGAACACCGGGGAGCTGTTTTTT. Translated, it gives CASMRQNTGELFF.

This chain uses TRBV19 with TRBJ1-1; TRBD1 matches 10 bases. The CDR3 extends over 14 amino acids. With 5 bases clipped from V and 5 bases from J, the junction kept 5 bases outside the gene matches. CDR1 is LNHDA, CDR2 SQIVND, per germline (reference sequence). CDR3 sequence: CASSLRGQGTEAFF. The CDR3 DNA sequence: TGTGCCAGTAGTCTTAGGGGACAGGGGACTGAAGCTTTCTTT.

J is TRBJ1-5 and V is TRBV7-8; possible D gene TRBD1, 5 bases. The CDR3 has 14 amino acids. The V gene lost 3 bases and the J gene lost 4 bases, with 10 bases spanning the gap. Germline V gene data show CDR1 as SGHVS and CDR2 as FQNEAQ. The CDR3 is CASSFGTVNQPQHF. CDR3 nucleotide sequence: TGTGCCAGCAGCTTCGGGACTGTGAATCAGCCCCAGCATTTT. Variable domain in full (rest from reference TRBV7-8 and TRBJ1-5): GAGVSQSPRYKVAKRGQDVALRCDPISGHVSLFWYQQALGQGPEFLTYFQNEAQLDKSGLPSDRFFAERPEGSVSTLKIQRTQQEDSAVYLCASSFGTVNQPQHFGDGTRLSIL.

Concerning this clone: Distinct nucleotide sequences in the sample also encode this CDR3. This chain uses TRBV10-1 with TRBJ2-1, with unresolved D. Germline CDR1 and CDR2: WNHNN and SYGVQD (reference sequence). Trimming cost V 2 bases and J 4 bases, with 6 bases left between them. The CDR3 has 13 residues. CDR3 sequence (DNA): TGCGCCAGCAGTGAGGGTCTTTACAATGAGCAGTTCTTC. Encoded protein: CASSEGLYNEQFF.

This clone came up once. This chain uses TRBV6-5 with TRBJ1-2, with 11 bases identical to TRBD1. Germline assignment: CDR1 MNHEY and CDR2 SVGAGI. The length of the CDR3 is 13 residues. The V gene end was trimmed by 5 bases and the J gene end by 4 bases; junction bases not matched to a gene: 0. The CDR3 loop reads CASSGTGGYGYTF. CDR3 coding DNA: TGTGCCAGCAGTGGGACAGGGGGCTATGGCTACACCTTC.

This clone has only one observation. The CDR3 coding sequence is TGTGCCAGCAGCGTAGAACACAGGGGGCGTGCAGATACGCAGTATTTT. Translation gives CASSVEHRGRADTQYF. The rearrangement uses TRBV9 and TRBJ2-3, with 9 bases lining up with TRBD1. The germline V gene has CDR1 SGDLS and CDR2 YYNGEE. V gave up 0 bases and J gave up 4 bases; unmatched junction bases: 6. This CDR3 is 16 amino acids long.

This sequence joins TRBV10-1 and TRBJ1-2, with a weak D call TRBD1 (6 bases). There are 13 residues in the CDR3. Germline CDR1 and CDR2: WNHNN and SYGVQD (reference sequence). The V gene lost 2 bases and the J gene lost 7 bases, with 11 bases spanning the gap. CDR3 DNA sequence: TGCGCCAGCAGTGAGACAGGGTCGACTGGCTACACCTTC. Translated: CASSETGSTGYTF.

V gene TRBV7-3 combines with J gene TRBJ2-2; 8 bases are a match to TRBD2. Looked up from germline, CDR1 is SGHTA and CDR2 is FQGTGA. The trim removed 8 bases at V and 6 bases at J, leaving 11 bases unmatched. CDR3 length: 15 residues. The CDR3 region has the DNA TGTGCCAGCGCCGCAAGGACGGGAGGGCCCGGGGAGCTGTTTTTT. The encoded protein is CASAARTGGPGELFF.

The chain joins TRBV19 to TRBJ2-7; TRBD1 or TRBD2 may be the D gene (6 bases each). This CDR3 comprises 15 residues. Looked up from germline, CDR1 is LNHDA and CDR2 is SQIVND (reference sequence). Trimming shortened V by 6 bases and J by 0 bases, and 15 bases separated the two germline ends. The CDR3 coding sequence is TGTGCCAGTAGCCTACAGGGAGGAAGCTCCTACGAGCAGTACTTC. Encoded protein: CASSLQGGSSYEQYF.

The chain employs TRBV28 and TRBJ2-3; D is unresolved. V was clipped by 1 base and J by 5 bases, with 10 bases between them. Germline V gene data show CDR1 as MDHEN and CDR2 as SYDVKM. The CDR3 loop spans 14 amino acids. CDR3 sequence reads: CASSLFGVIDTQYF. CDR3 sequence (DNA): TGTGCCAGCAGTTTATTTGGGGTGATAGATACGCAGTATTTT.

V usage is TRBV28 and J usage is TRBJ2-7; D perhaps matches TRBD1 (6 bases). Trimming took off 3 bases at V and 3 bases at J, with 12 bases between the two ends. This CDR3 has 14 amino acids. CDR1 is MDHEN and CDR2 is SYDVKM in the germline V gene. The CDR3 nucleotides read TGTGCCAGCAGTTTCGGGACACATCTCTACGAGCAGTACTTC. Its protein product is CASSFGTHLYEQYF.

The chain couples TRBV14 to TRBJ1-4, with 7 bases that match TRBD1. The ends lost 7 bases at V and 4 bases at J; junction bases unmatched: 3. The CDR3 extends over 13 amino acids. The germline gives CDR1 SGHDN, CDR2 FVKESK. The CDR3 sequence is CASIDRDNEKLFF. The CDR3 coding sequence is TGTGCCAGCATCGACAGGGATAATGAAAAACTGTTTTTT.

The DNA for the CDR3 is TGTGCCTGGAGTATCGCAGGGCCCGTAATCTATGGCTACACCTTC. The encoded protein is CAWSIAGPVIYGYTF. The chain uses TRBV30 and TRBJ1-2, with D perhaps matching TRBD1 (5 bases). V lost 2 bases, J lost 4 bases, and 17 bases lay in between. The CDR3 is made up of 15 amino acids. Germline loops: CDR1 GTSNPN, CDR2 SVGIG (reference sequence).

The V and J genes are TRBV4-3 and TRBJ1-2, with no clear D. The germline V gene has CDR1 LGHNA and CDR2 YSLEER. V was shortened by 0 bases and J by 0 bases, with 8 bases between the two germline ends. The CDR3 covers 15 residues. In nucleotides, the CDR3 is TGCGCCAGCAGCCAAGATCGAGGGCCTAACTATGGCTACACCTTC. Its protein is CASSQDRGPNYGYTF.

The chain joins TRBV7-3 to TRBJ2-3; tentatively, D is TRBD1 (5 bases). Germline CDR1 and CDR2: SGHTA and FQGTGA. The V gene lost 1 base and the J gene lost 2 bases, with 10 bases spanning the gap. The CDR3 contains 15 residues. DNA for the CDR3: TGTGCCAGCAGCTTAAGGGGCCCAGTCACAGATACGCAGTATTTT. Amino acids: CASSLRGPVTDTQYF.

The chain joins TRBV28 to TRBJ2-7; D uncertain. This CDR3 region has 14 residues. Trimming left V 6 bases short and J 1 base short, with 13 bases between. Germline values: CDR1 MDHEN, CDR2 SYDVKM. In DNA form, the CDR3 reads TGTGCCAGCAGCCCCTTCCACCAGTCCTACGAGCAGTACTTC. Amino acids: CASSPFHQSYEQYF.

This rearrangement joins TRBV6-1 to TRBJ2-7; D not certain. CDR1 MNHNS and CDR2 SASEGT come from the germline V gene. V lost 1 base and J 5 bases, leaving 9 bases between the germline ends. This CDR3 comprises 13 residues. In nucleotides, the CDR3 is TGTGCCAGCAGTGAAGATGGGCCAGACGAGCAGTACTTC. This translates into CASSEDGPDEQYF.